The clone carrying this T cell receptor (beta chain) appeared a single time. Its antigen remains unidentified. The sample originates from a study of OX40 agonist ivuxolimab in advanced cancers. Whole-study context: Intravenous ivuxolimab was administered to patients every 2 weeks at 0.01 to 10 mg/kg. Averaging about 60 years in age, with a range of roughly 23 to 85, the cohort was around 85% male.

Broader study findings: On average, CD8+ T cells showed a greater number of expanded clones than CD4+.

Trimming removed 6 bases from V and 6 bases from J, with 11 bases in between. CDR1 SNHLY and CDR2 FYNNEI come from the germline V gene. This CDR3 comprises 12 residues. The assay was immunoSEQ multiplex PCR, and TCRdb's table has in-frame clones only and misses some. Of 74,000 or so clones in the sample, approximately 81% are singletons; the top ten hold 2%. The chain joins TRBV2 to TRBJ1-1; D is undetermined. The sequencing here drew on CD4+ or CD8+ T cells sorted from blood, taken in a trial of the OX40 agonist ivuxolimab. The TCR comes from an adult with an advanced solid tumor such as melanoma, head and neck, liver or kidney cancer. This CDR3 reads CASRRSGAEAFF. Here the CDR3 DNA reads TGTGCCAGCAGGCGCTCCGGCGCTGAAGCTTTCTTT. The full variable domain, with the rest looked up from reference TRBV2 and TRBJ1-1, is EPEVTQTPSHQVTQMGQEVILRCVPISNHLYFYWYRQILGQKVEFLVSFYNNEISEKSEIFDDQFSVERPDGSNFTLKIRSTKLEDSAMYFCASRRSGAEAFFGQGTRLTVV.